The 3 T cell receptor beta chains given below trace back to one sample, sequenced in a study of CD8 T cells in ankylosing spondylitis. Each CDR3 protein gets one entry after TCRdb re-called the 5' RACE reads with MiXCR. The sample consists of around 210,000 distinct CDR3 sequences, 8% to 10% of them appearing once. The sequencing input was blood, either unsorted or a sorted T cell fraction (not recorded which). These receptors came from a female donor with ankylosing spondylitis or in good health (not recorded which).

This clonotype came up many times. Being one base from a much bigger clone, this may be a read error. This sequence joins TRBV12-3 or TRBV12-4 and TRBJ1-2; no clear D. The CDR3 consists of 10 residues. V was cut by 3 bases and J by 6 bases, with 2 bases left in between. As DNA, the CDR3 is TGTGCCAGCAGTTTTGATGGCTACACCTTC. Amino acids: CASSFDGYTF.

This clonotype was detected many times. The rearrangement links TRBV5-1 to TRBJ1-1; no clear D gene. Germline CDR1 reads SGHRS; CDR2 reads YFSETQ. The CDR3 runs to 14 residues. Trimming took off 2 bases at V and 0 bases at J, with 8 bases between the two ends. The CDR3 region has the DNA TGCGCCAGCAGCTTACTCGGGCTGAACACTGAAGCTTTCTTT. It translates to CASSLLGLNTEAFF.

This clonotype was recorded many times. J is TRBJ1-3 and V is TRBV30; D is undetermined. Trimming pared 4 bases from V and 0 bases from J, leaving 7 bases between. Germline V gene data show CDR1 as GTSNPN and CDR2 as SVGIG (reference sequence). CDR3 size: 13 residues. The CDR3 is CAWNSLSGNTIYF. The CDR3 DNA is TGTGCCTGGAACTCCCTCTCTGGAAACACCATATATTTT.